These 22 T cell receptor beta chains came from one sample sequenced in a study of blood T cell repertoires in COVID-19. Produced via immunoSEQ multiplex PCR; TCRdb's table is partial and in-frame only. This table has a few hundred thousand clones, roughly 91% appearing once. Specimen: peripheral blood. Receptors were obtained from a woman in her forties who had recovered from COVID-19.

Comments on this clone: The same CDR3 arises from other DNA sequences in this sample as well. The V gene is TRBV3-1 (or the pseudogene TRBV3-2), the J gene TRBJ1-5; D may be TRBD1 (5 bases). Germline V gene sequence: CDR1 LGHDT, CDR2 YNNKEL (reference sequence). The CDR3 length is 13 residues. The V and J ends lost 4 bases and 4 bases respectively, with 8 bases between them. The CDR3 reads CASSPRGNQPQHF. DNA of the CDR3: TGTGCCAGCAGCCCCCGGGGGAATCAGCCCCAGCATTTT.

This clone occurred once. The V call is TRBV9, the J call TRBJ2-1; 12 bases line up with TRBD2. The CDR3 has 18 amino acids. V shed 3 bases and J 10 bases; nucleotides not matched to a gene: 17. The V gene's germline CDR1 is SGDLS and CDR2 YYNGEE. The chain's CDR3 is CASSGQGARLAGGPEQFF. For the CDR3, the DNA is TGTGCCAGCAGCGGACAGGGGGCGCGGCTAGCGGGAGGGCCGGAGCAGTTCTTC.

This clone was recorded only once. The gene calls are TRBV19 and TRBJ1-1; D possibly corresponds to TRBD1 (5 bases). The CDR3 covers 15 residues. From germline, CDR1 is LNHDA and CDR2 SQIVND (reference sequence). Deletions cut 1 base from V and 5 bases from J, with 14 bases between. This CDR3 reads CASSIVGRVWTEAFF. In nucleotides, the CDR3 is TGTGCCAGTAGTATAGTTGGCAGGGTTTGGACTGAAGCTTTCTTT.

The chain recombines TRBV5-4 with TRBJ1-6, with a tentative D call TRBD1 (6 bases). The CDR3 has 14 residues. V was cut by 5 bases and J by 6 bases, with 12 bases left in between. Germline CDR1 and CDR2: SGHNT and YYREEE (reference sequence). CDR3 nucleotides: TGTGCCAGCAGACCGGACAGCCTTAATTCACCCCTCCACTTT. Its translation: CASRPDSLNSPLHF.

This chain uses TRBV7-9 with TRBJ2-5; 7 bases are shared with TRBD2. With 4 bases clipped from V and 7 bases from J, the junction kept 12 bases outside the gene matches. CDR1 and CDR2 (germline): SEHNR, FQNEAQ (reference sequence). The CDR3 loop spans 15 amino acids. CDR3 nucleotides: TGTGCCAGCAGCTCAGCCCGACTAGCCCCGGGGACCCAGTACTTC. Residues: CASSSARLAPGTQYF.

As DNA, the CDR3 is TGTGCCAGCAGTGAACTGGCGGGAGGGTCCTACAATGAGCAGTTCTTC. It translates to CASSELAGGSYNEQFF. V is TRBV2 and J is TRBJ2-1; 9 nucleotides match TRBD2. Trimming cost V 2 bases and J 1 base; bases outside gene matches: 3. From germline, CDR1 is SNHLY and CDR2 FYNNEI. This CDR3 comprises 16 residues.

J is TRBJ1-1 and V is TRBV6-2 or TRBV6-3; D ambiguous. V was cut by 5 bases and J by 5 bases, with 12 bases left in between. The CDR3 sequence is 13 residues long. In germline, CDR1 is MNHEY, CDR2 SVGEGT. The CDR3 sequence is CASSPRAGTEAFF. In DNA, the CDR3 is TGTGCCAGCAGTCCCCGGGCGGGAACTGAAGCTTTCTTT.

This clone occurred once. The chain has TRBV29-1 and TRBJ2-1; D perhaps matches TRBD1 (7 bases). Germline lookup yields CDR1 SQVTM and CDR2 ANQGSEA. V was shortened by 7 bases and J by 1 base, with 11 bases between the two germline ends. The CDR3 has 13 amino acids. The CDR3 is CSAAGGSYNEQFF. CDR3 coding DNA: TGCAGCGCTGCAGGGGGGTCCTACAATGAGCAGTTCTTC.

The chain employs TRBV27 and TRBJ2-3; 7 bases are shared with TRBD2. Germline assignment: CDR1 MNHEY and CDR2 SMNVEV (reference sequence). V was clipped by 1 base and J by 5 bases; unmatched bases: 6. This CDR3 contains 15 residues. CDR3 coding DNA: TGTGCCAGCAGTTTATTTGGGGGGGACGGAGATACGCAGTATTTT. Its translation: CASSLFGGDGDTQYF.

The chain has TRBV7-3 and TRBJ1-1; TRBD1 matches at 7 bases. CDR3 length: 16 residues. From germline, CDR1 is SGHTA and CDR2 FQGTGA. Trimming removed 2 bases from V and 0 bases from J; junction bases left unmatched: 6. CDR3 sequence reads: CASSLPRTGLNTEAFF. In nucleotides, the CDR3 is TGTGCCAGCAGCTTACCTCGGACAGGCTTGAACACTGAAGCTTTCTTT.

V and J are TRBV11-2 and TRBJ2-3, with 9 bases matching TRBD2. Trimming cost V 5 bases and J 3 bases; bases outside gene matches: 6. CDR1 is SGHAT, CDR2 FQNNGV, per germline. The length of the CDR3 is 15 residues. CDR3 nucleotides: TGTGCCAGCAGCGCCAGACTAGCGGTAACAGATACGCAGTATTTT. Translation: CASSARLAVTDTQYF.

In its sample, this clone was seen once. This sequence joins TRBV6-5 and TRBJ2-7, with D maybe TRBD1 (6 bases). The germline V gene has CDR1 MNHEY and CDR2 SVGAGI. Trimming left V 9 bases short and J 4 bases short, with 10 bases between. CDR3 length: 11 amino acids. CDR3 sequence reads: CASLQGYEQYF. CDR3 in DNA: TGTGCCAGTTTGCAGGGGTACGAGCAGTACTTC.

This chain connects TRBV4-1 to TRBJ1-2, with 8 bases that match TRBD1. Trimming cost V 3 bases and J 8 bases; bases outside gene matches: 11. This CDR3 has 15 amino acids. The germline V gene has CDR1 MGHRA and CDR2 YSYEKL. The chain's CDR3 is CASSHPTGAGAGYTF. The CDR3 DNA reads TGCGCCAGCAGCCACCCGACAGGGGCCGGAGCGGGCTACACCTTC.

The genes are TRBV5-1 and TRBJ2-7; 8 bases are shared with TRBD2. The trim removed 4 bases at V and 4 bases at J, leaving 13 bases unmatched. The germline V gene has CDR1 SGHRS and CDR2 YFSETQ. The CDR3 is 16 amino acids. CDR3 in amino acids: CASSRSRGLVVYEQYF. CDR3 DNA sequence: TGCGCCAGCAGCCGCAGCAGGGGACTAGTGGTTTACGAGCAGTACTTC.

CDR3 sequence (DNA): TGTGCCTGGACCCACCTAGCGGGGCAGTACTTC. Its translation is CAWTHLAGQYF. The chain couples TRBV30 to TRBJ2-7; TRBD2 agrees at 8 bases. The CDR3 covers 11 residues. V lost 4 bases, J lost 9 bases, and 5 bases stayed unmatched. Germline V gene data show CDR1 as GTSNPN and CDR2 as SVGIG (reference sequence).

The sample holds a few counts of this clone. The chain links TRBV7-9 to TRBJ1-6; no clear D gene. The CDR3 is made up of 15 amino acids. Germline lookup yields CDR1 SEHNR and CDR2 FQNEAQ (reference sequence). Trimming took off 5 bases at V and 9 bases at J, with 17 bases between the two ends. CDR3 sequence: CASSGPGQSGSPLHF. CDR3 DNA sequence: TGTGCCAGCAGCGGACCGGGTCAAAGCGGTTCACCCCTCCACTTT.

This rearrangement joins TRBV3-1 (or the pseudogene TRBV3-2) to TRBJ2-1; possibly TRBD1 for D (6 bases). CDR3 length: 11 residues. The V end lost 5 bases, the J end lost 7 bases, and 6 bases lay between the germline ends. Germline V gives CDR1 LGHDT, CDR2 YNNKEL (reference sequence). In nucleotides, the CDR3 is TGTGCCAGCAGCAGGGGGAATGAGCAGTTCTTC. Translated, it gives CASSRGNEQFF.

For this clone: The identical CDR3 is also encoded by other nucleotide sequences in the sample. This CDR3 is CAWSVGQGGNQPQHF. The CDR3 nucleotides read TGTGCCTGGAGCGTTGGACAGGGCGGGAATCAGCCCCAGCATTTT. The rearrangement uses TRBV30 and TRBJ1-5, with TRBD1 matching over 8 bases. Germline CDR1 and CDR2: GTSNPN and SVGIG (reference sequence). The CDR3 has 15 amino acids. With 3 bases clipped from V and 4 bases from J, the junction kept 8 bases outside the gene matches.

This rearrangement joins TRBV9 to TRBJ1-2; 7 bases are shared with TRBD1. The junction had 0 bases not matched to a gene; V was cut back by 3 bases and J by 4 bases. This CDR3 is built from 12 residues. The V gene's germline CDR1 is SGDLS and CDR2 YYNGEE. CDR3 coding DNA: TGTGCCAGCAGCGACAGGGGCTATGGCTACACCTTC. Its protein is CASSDRGYGYTF.

This clone has a single count. The rearrangement joins TRBV7-3 to TRBJ2-1; 9 bases align to TRBD2. This CDR3 spans 16 amino acids. The junction had 8 bases not matched to a gene; V was cut back by 5 bases and J by 3 bases. Germline-derived CDR1 and CDR2 are SGHTA and FQGTGA. The chain's CDR3 is CASSPHLAGYYNEQFF. The CDR3 nucleotides read TGTGCCAGCAGCCCCCACCTAGCGGGGTACTACAATGAGCAGTTCTTC.

The chain carries TRBV7-6 and TRBJ2-7; D gene unclear. The germline CDR1 and CDR2 sequences are SGHVS and FNYEAQ. The CDR3 extends over 17 amino acids. Trimming took off 2 bases at V and 1 base at J, with 18 bases between the two ends. The chain's CDR3 is CASSLRPRQGRSYEQYV. CDR3 DNA: TGTGCCAGCAGCTTACGTCCCCGACAAGGCCGGTCCTACGAGCAGTACGTC.

This clone was detected only once. The V gene is TRBV12-3 or TRBV12-4, the J gene TRBJ1-2; TRBD1 aligns across 9 bases. V dropped 6 bases and J dropped 7; count of bases not matched to a gene: 0. This CDR3 is built from 11 residues. The chain's CDR3 is CASRDRGGYTF. The CDR3 region has the DNA TGTGCCAGCAGGGACAGGGGTGGCTACACCTTC.